This entry lists 12 T cell receptor beta chains sequenced from one sample in a study of blood T cells in healthy people across ages (dated by TCRdb to 2015 to 2017). Library preparation used 5' RACE. The listed sequencing device is Illumina HiSeq 2500. The second PCR ran for about 6 to 12 cycles and used a J-beta primer mix along with a sample-barcoded 5' primer. TCRdb applied fastp at Q25 and MiXCR to the public reads, then kept only in-frame beta chains. Each CDR3 protein gets just one entry, which takes the most common genes and DNA from the rows behind it. The sample table records under 2,000,000 distinct CDR3 sequences; 49% of these occur just once. Less than 2.5% of the sample is in the top ten clones. Sequencing was performed on blood. The receptor source for this set is a woman in her thirties or forties in good health.

In this sample, this clonotype turned up a few times. The V call is TRBV20-1, the J call TRBJ2-5; 9 bases match TRBD2. The CDR3 has 15 amino acids. Germline CDR1 is DFQATT and CDR2 is SNEGSKA (reference sequence). V was clipped by 3 bases and J by 1 base; unmatched bases: 6. CDR3 sequence: CSARGLAGPQETQYF. The CDR3 DNA reads as TGCAGTGCTAGGGGGCTAGCGGGGCCCCAAGAGACCCAGTACTTC.

The chain employs TRBV15 and TRBJ1-1; tentative D call: TRBD1 (5 bases). The V and J ends lost 9 bases and 1 base respectively, with 15 bases between them. This CDR3 region has 14 residues. Germline V gene lookup returns CDR1 LNHNV and CDR2 YYDKDF (reference sequence). The CDR3 bases are TGTGCCACTCAACGAGGGAGGGGGAACACTGAAGCTTTCTTT. Amino acid sequence: CATQRGRGNTEAFF.

This clonotype turned up a few times. V usage is TRBV4-2 and J usage is TRBJ2-3; D may be TRBD2 (6 bases). V was cut by 3 bases and J by 2 bases, with 15 bases left in between. CDR3 size: 16 residues. Germline CDR1 and CDR2: LGHNA and YNFKEQ. CDR3 nucleotide sequence: TGTGCCAGCAGCCAGTCTGGCGGGGTCCCCACAGATACGCAGTATTTT. Its protein is CASSQSGGVPTDTQYF.

CDR3 region: CASSHPDGHDYEQYF. The DNA for the CDR3 is TGTGCCAGCAGTCACCCGGACGGACACGACTACGAGCAGTACTTC. The chain recombines TRBV6-2 or TRBV6-3 with TRBJ2-7, with D possibly matching TRBD1 (5 bases). Germline V gene data show CDR1 as MNHEY and CDR2 as SVGEGT. V lost 5 bases and J lost 3, with 17 bases in between. The CDR3 length is 15 residues.

The gene calls are TRBV7-3 and TRBJ2-1; weak D call: TRBD2 (6 bases). V was cut by 4 bases and J by 0 bases, with 13 bases left in between. CDR1 is SGHTA and CDR2 is FQGTGA in the germline V gene. The CDR3 is made up of 16 amino acids. CDR3 in DNA: TGTGCCAGCAGCTCCCTGGCGGGGCTCTCCTACAATGAGCAGTTCTTC. This codes for CASSSLAGLSYNEQFF.

This clonotype was seen a few times. V is TRBV18 and J is TRBJ2-5; TRBD2 aligns across 9 bases. The CDR3 is made up of 15 amino acids. The ends lost 0 bases at V and 2 bases at J; junction bases unmatched: 1. The germline V gene has CDR1 KGHSH and CDR2 LQKENI. The CDR3 region has the DNA TGTGCCAGCTCACCACCGGGACTAGCACAAGAGACCCAGTACTTC. Translating it yields CASSPPGLAQETQYF. The entire variable domain, with the rest obtained from reference TRBV18 and TRBJ2-5, is as follows: NAGVMQNPRHLVRRRGQEARLRCSPMKGHSHVYWYRQLPEEGLKFMVYLQKENIIDESGMPKERFSAEFPKEGPSILRIQQVVRGDSAAYFCASSPPGLAQETQYFGPGTRLLVL.

This chain links TRBV20-1 with TRBJ2-7; 7 nucleotides match TRBD1. After removal of 7 bases from V and 3 bases from J, the junction contained 15 bases not matched to a gene. The CDR3 spans 15 residues. Looked up from germline, CDR1 is DFQATT and CDR2 is SNEGSKA (reference sequence). CDR3 DNA: TGCAGTGTATCCGGTCCTAGAGGGGGCTACTACGAGCAGTACTTC. Its translation is CSVSGPRGGYYEQYF.

This clonotype was detected a few times. This chain uses TRBV4-2 with TRBJ2-3; TRBD2 aligns across 8 bases. Unmatched junction bases numbered 4, after V lost 1 base and J lost 1 base. Germline-derived CDR1 and CDR2 are LGHNA and YNFKEQ. CDR3 length equals 16 residues. The CDR3 region has the DNA TGTGCCAGCAGCCAAGTTACGGGGGGGCGCACAGATACGCAGTATTTT. Translated: CASSQVTGGRTDTQYF.

This rearrangement joins TRBV9 to TRBJ2-3, with a weak D call TRBD2 (5 bases). Germline CDR1 is SGDLS and CDR2 is YYNGEE. CDR3 size: 16 residues. V was cut by 4 bases and J by 2 bases, with 17 bases left in between. The CDR3 spells CASSLRGGEPTDTQYF. The CDR3 DNA is TGTGCCAGCAGCCTGCGAGGAGGTGAGCCCACAGATACGCAGTATTTT.

This clonotype was counted a few times. The chain employs TRBV7-2 and TRBJ2-3; D is perhaps TRBD1 (5 bases). Trimming cost V 4 bases and J 3 bases, with 17 bases left between them. Germline V gene data show CDR1 as SGHTA and CDR2 as FQGNSA. The CDR3 runs 16 residues. Here the CDR3 reads CASSSHGMGPTDTQYF. As DNA, the CDR3 is TGTGCCAGCAGCTCCCATGGTATGGGGCCTACAGATACGCAGTATTTT.

The DNA for the CDR3 is TGTGCCAGCAGGAGGATGACGGCATCTAATGAAAAACTGTTTTTT. Its translation is CASRRMTASNEKLFF. The chain recombines TRBV7-9 with TRBJ1-4, with unresolved D. The CDR3 length is 15 residues. The germline CDR1 and CDR2 sequences are SEHNR and FQNEAQ (reference sequence). Trimming took 6 bases from V and 3 from J, leaving 14 bases between them.

This clonotype was detected a few times. The chain has TRBV6-1 and TRBJ2-4; D is possibly TRBD1 (6 bases). TRBJ2-7 matches the DNA end more closely, so the J call is doubtful. The CDR3 has 14 residues. In germline, CDR1 is MNHNS, CDR2 SASEGT. The DNA for the CDR3 is TGTGCCAGCAACCCACTTGGACAGTCATACGAGCAGTACTTC. This codes for CASNPLGQSYEQYF.